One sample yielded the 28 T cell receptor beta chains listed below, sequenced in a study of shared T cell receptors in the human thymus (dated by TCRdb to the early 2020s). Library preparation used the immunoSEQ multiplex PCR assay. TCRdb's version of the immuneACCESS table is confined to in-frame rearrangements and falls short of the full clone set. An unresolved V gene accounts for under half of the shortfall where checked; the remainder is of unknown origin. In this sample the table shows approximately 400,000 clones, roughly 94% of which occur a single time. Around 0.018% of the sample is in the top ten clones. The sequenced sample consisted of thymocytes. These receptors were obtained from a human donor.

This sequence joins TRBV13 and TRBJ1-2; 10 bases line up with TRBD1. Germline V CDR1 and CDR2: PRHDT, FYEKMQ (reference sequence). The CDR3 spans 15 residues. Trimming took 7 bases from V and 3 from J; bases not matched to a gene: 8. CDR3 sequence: CASNPRGTGDYGYTF. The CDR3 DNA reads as TGTGCCAGCAATCCAAGGGGGACAGGGGACTATGGCTACACCTTC.

Here the CDR3 DNA reads TGTGCCAGCAGTTGGACCGGGACCTCCTCCGGCGAGCAGTACTTC. Translating it yields CASSWTGTSSGEQYF. The J gene is TRBJ2-7, the V gene TRBV6-6; tentatively, D is TRBD1 or TRBD2 (5 bases each). The CDR3 is 15 amino acids. Trimming took 4 bases from V and 6 from J, leaving 19 bases between them. Germline assignment: CDR1 MNHNY and CDR2 SVGAGI (reference sequence).

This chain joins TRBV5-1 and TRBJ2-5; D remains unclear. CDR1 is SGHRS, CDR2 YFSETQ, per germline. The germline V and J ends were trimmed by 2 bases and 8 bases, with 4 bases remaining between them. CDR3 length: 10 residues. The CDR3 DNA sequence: TGCGCCAGCAGCTTTGGAACCCAGTACTTC. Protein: CASSFGTQYF.

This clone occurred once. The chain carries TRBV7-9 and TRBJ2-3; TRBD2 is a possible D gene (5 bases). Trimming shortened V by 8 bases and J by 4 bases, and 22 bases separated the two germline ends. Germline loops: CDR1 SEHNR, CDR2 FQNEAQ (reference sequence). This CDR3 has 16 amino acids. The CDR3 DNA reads TGTGCCAGCCTCCTCTCGAGGGTAGCTGGGTCAGATACGCAGTATTTT. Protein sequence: CASLLSRVAGSDTQYF.

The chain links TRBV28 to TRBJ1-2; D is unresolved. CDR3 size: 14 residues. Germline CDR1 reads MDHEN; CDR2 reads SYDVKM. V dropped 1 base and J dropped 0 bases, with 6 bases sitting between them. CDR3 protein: CASSLSAANYGYTF. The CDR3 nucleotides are TGTGCCAGCAGTTTATCGGCAGCTAACTATGGCTACACCTTC.

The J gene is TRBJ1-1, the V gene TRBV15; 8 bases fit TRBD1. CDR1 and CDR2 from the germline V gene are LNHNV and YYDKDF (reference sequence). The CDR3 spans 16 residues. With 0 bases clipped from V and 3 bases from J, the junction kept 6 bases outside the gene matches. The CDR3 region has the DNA TGTGCCACCAGCAGAGAGCACAGGGGGATAGACACTGAAGCTTTCTTT. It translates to CATSREHRGIDTEAFF.

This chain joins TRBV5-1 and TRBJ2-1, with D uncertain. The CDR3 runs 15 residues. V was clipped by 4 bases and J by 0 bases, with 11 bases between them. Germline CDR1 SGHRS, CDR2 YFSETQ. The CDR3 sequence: CASSRNRYSYNEQFF. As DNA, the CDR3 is TGCGCCAGCAGCAGAAACAGATACTCCTACAATGAGCAGTTCTTC.

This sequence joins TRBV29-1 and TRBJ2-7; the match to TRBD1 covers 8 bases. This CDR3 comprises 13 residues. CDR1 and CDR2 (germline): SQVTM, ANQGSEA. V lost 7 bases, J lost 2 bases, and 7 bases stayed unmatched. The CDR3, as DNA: TGCAGCGCCGCGACAGGGGCCCCCTACGAGCAGTACTTC. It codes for CSAATGAPYEQYF.

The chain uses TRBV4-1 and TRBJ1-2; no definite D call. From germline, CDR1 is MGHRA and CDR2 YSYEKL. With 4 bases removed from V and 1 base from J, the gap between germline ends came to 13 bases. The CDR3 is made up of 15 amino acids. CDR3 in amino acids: CASSPVRHHNYGYTF. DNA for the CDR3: TGCGCCAGCAGCCCCGTCCGACACCATAACTATGGCTACACCTTC.

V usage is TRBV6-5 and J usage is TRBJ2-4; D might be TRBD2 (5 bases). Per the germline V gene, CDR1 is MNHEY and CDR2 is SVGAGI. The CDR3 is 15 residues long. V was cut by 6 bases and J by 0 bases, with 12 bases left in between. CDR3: CASRGADLAKNIQYF. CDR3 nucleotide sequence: TGTGCCAGCAGGGGAGCGGACCTAGCCAAAAACATTCAGTACTTC.

CDR3 bases: TGTGCCAGCAGCTTTCGTGGGTCCTACAATGAGCAGTTCTTC. Protein product: CASSFRGSYNEQFF. V usage is TRBV7-2 and J usage is TRBJ2-1, with D unclear. V lost 3 bases and J 1 base, leaving 7 bases between the germline ends. The germline V gene has CDR1 SGHTA and CDR2 FQGNSA. This CDR3 spans 14 amino acids.

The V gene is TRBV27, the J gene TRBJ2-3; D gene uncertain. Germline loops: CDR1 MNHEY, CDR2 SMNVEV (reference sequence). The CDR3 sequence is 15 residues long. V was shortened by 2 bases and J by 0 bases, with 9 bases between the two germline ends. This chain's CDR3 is CASSLGAFSTDTQYF. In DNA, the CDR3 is TGTGCCAGCAGTTTAGGCGCATTTAGCACAGATACGCAGTATTTT.

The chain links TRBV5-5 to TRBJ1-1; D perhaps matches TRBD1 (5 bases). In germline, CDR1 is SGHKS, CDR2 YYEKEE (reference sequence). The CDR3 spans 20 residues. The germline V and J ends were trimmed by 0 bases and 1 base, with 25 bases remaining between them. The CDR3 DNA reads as TGTGCCAGCAGCTTGGCCCAATCCCCGCCGCGGGGACGGAAGAACACTGAAGCTTTCTTT. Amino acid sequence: CASSLAQSPPRGRKNTEAFF.

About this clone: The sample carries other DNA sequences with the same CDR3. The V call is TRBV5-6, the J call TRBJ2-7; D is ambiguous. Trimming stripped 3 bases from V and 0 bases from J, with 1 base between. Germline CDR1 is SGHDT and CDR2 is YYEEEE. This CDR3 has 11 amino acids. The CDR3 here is CASSYSYEQYF. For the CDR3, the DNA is TGTGCCAGCAGCTACTCCTACGAGCAGTACTTC.

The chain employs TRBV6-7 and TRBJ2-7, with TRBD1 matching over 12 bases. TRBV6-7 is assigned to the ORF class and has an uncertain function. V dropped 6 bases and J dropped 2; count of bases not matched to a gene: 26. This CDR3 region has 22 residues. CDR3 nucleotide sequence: TGTGCCAGCAGCTCCCCGGGGACAGGGGGCGCTAGGACGACTAGGGAGACCTACGAGCAGTACTTC. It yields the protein CASSSPGTGGARTTRETYEQYF.

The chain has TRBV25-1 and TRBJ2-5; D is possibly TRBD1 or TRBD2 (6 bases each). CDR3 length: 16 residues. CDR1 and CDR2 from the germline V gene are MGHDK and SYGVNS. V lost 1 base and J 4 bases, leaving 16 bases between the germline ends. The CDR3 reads CASSESGASGRETQYF. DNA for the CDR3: TGTGCCAGCAGTGAATCGGGGGCGAGCGGTCGAGAGACCCAGTACTTC.

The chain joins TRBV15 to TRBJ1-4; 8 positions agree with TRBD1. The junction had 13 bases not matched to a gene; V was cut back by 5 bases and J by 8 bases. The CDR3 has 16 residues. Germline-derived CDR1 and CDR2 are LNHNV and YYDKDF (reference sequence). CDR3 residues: CATSGGQGREKEKLFF. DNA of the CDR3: TGTGCCACCAGCGGAGGACAGGGCAGAGAAAAGGAAAAACTGTTTTTT.

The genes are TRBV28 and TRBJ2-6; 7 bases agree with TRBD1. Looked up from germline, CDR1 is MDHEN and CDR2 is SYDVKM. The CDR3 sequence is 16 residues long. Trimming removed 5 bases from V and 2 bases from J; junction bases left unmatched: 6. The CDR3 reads CASSQPDRAGANVLTF. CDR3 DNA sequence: TGTGCCAGCAGTCAACCAGACAGGGCTGGGGCCAACGTCCTGACTTTC.

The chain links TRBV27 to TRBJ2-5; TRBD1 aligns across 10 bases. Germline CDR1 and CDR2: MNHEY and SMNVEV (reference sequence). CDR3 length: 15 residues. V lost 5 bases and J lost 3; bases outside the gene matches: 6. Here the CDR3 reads CASSPRTGGKETQYF. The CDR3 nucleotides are TGTGCCAGCAGTCCTAGGACAGGGGGTAAAGAGACCCAGTACTTC.

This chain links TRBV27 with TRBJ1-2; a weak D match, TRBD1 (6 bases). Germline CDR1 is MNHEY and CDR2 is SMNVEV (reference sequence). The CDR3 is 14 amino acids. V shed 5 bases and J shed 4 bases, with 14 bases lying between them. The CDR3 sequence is CASSPLGAAYGYTF. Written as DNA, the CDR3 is TGTGCCAGCAGTCCGCTGGGGGCGGCCTATGGCTACACCTTC.

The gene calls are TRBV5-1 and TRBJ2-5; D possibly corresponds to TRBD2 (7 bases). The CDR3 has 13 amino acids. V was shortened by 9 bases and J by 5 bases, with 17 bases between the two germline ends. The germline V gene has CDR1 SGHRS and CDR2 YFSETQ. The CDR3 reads CATRGGSEETQYF. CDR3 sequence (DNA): TGCGCCACCAGGGGCGGGAGCGAGGAGACCCAGTACTTC.

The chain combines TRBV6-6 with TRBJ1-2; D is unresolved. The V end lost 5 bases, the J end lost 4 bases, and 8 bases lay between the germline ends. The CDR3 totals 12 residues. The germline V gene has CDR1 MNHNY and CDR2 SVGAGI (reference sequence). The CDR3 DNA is TGTGCCAGCAGTCCCAGACTCTATGGCTACACCTTC. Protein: CASSPRLYGYTF.

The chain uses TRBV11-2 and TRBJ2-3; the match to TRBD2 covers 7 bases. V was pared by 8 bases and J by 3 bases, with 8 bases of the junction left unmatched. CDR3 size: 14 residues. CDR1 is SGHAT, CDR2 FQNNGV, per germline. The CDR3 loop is CASSPWGGTDTQYF. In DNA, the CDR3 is TGTGCCAGCTCACCGTGGGGGGGGACAGATACGCAGTATTTT.

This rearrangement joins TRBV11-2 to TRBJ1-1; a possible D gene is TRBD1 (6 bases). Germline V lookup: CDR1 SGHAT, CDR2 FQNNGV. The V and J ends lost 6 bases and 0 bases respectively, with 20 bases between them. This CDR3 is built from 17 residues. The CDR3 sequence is CASRTGTQTKMNTEAFF. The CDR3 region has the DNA TGTGCCAGCAGGACCGGGACACAGACAAAGATGAACACTGAAGCTTTCTTT.

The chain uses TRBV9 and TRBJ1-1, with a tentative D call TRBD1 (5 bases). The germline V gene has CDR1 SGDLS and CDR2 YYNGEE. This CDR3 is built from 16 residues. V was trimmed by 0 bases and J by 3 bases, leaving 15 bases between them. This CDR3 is CASSVVRGDRDTEAFF. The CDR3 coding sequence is TGTGCCAGCAGCGTAGTCCGGGGGGATCGGGACACTGAAGCTTTCTTT.

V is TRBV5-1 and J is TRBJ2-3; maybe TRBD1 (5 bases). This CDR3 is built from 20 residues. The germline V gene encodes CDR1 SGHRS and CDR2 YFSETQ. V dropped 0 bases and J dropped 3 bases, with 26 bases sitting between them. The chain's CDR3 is CASSLGVGAEISPATDTQYF. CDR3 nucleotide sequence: TGCGCCAGCAGCTTGGGAGTAGGGGCGGAAATAAGCCCGGCTACAGATACGCAGTATTTT.

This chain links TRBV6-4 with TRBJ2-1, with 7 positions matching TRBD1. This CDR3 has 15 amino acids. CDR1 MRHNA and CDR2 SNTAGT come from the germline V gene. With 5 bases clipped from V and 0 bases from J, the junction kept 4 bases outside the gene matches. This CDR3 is CASSRTGGSYNEQFF. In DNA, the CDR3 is TGTGCCAGCAGTAGGACAGGTGGCTCCTACAATGAGCAGTTCTTC.

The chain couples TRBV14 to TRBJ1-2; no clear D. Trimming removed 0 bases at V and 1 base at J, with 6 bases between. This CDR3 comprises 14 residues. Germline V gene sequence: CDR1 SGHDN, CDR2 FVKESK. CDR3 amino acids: CASSQDAGNYGYTF. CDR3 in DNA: TGTGCCAGCAGCCAAGATGCGGGTAACTATGGCTACACCTTC.